Each of the 3 T cell receptor beta chains below was sequenced from the same sample in a study of CD8 T cells in Susac syndrome (dated by TCRdb to the late 2010s). Library preparation used the immunoSEQ multiplex PCR assay. RNA was extracted with the RNeasy kit and roughly 0.5 to 1 ug was reverse transcribed using random hexamers. TCRdb cleaned the public reads at Q25 with fastp, built clones with MiXCR and kept in-frame beta chains. Every entry covers one CDR3 protein and lists the most common genes and DNA from its rows. The sample profile shows about 140,000 distinct CDR3 sequences; 95% of them were found once. 0.13% to 0.15% of the sample is taken by the ten largest. Sequencing was carried out using CD4+ T cells from PBMCs. All receptors come from a human donor with Susac syndrome.

CDR3 sequence reads: CASSIEGQGETQYF. The CDR3 DNA reads TGTGCCAGCAGCATAGAGGGACAGGGGGAGACCCAGTACTTC. This chain connects TRBV9 to TRBJ2-5, with TRBD1 identical over 10 bases. Germline trimming cut 4 bases from V and 5 bases from J; bases unmatched to any gene: 5. The CDR3 extends over 14 amino acids. Looked up from germline, CDR1 is SGDLS and CDR2 is YYNGEE.

This clonotype was observed a single time. The rearrangement uses TRBV9 and TRBJ2-2; no clear D. Trimming pared 1 base from V and 1 base from J, leaving 5 bases between. The germline V gene has CDR1 SGDLS and CDR2 YYNGEE. The CDR3 loop spans 14 amino acids. CDR3 sequence reads: CASSVRMNTGELFF. DNA of the CDR3: TGTGCCAGCAGCGTACGAATGAACACCGGGGAGCTGTTTTTT.

CDR3 sequence: CASSLGPTGETQYF. The CDR3 DNA follows: TGTGCCAGCAGCTTGGGTCCCACAGGGGAGACCCAGTACTTC. This chain links TRBV11-1 with TRBJ2-5, with a tentative D call TRBD1 (6 bases). CDR1 SGHAT and CDR2 FQDESV come from the germline V gene (reference sequence). The V end was cut by 3 bases, the J end by 5 bases, with 13 bases between. CDR3 length: 14 amino acids.